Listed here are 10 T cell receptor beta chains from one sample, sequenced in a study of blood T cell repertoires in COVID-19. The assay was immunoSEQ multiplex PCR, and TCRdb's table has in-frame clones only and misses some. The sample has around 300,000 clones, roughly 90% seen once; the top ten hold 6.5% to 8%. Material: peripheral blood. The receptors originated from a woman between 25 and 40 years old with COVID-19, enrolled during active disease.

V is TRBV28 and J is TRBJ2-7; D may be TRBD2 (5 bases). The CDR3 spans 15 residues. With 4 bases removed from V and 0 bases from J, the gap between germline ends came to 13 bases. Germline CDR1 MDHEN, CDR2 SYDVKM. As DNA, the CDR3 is TGTGCCAGCAGTTATCAGGACCGGGGCTCCTACGAGCAGTACTTC. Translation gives CASSYQDRGSYEQYF.

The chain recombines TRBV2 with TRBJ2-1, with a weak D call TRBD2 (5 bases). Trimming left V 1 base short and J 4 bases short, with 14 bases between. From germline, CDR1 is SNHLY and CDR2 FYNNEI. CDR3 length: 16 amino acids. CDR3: CASSEGGWTRYNEQFF. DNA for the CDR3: TGTGCCAGCAGTGAAGGAGGGTGGACTCGATACAATGAGCAGTTCTTC.

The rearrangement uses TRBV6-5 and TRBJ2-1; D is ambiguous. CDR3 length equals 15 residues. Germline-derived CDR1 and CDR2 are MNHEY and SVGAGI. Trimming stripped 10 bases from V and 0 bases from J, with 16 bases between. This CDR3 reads CATKERLSSYNEQFF. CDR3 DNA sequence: TGTGCCACCAAAGAGCGTCTTAGCTCCTACAATGAGCAGTTCTTC.

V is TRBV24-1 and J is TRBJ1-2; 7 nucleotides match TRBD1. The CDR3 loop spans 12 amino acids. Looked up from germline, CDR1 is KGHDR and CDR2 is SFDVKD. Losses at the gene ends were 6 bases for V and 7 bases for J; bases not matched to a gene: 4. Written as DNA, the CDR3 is TGTGCCACCAGTCAACAGGGGTTTGGCTACACCTTC. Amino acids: CATSQQGFGYTF.

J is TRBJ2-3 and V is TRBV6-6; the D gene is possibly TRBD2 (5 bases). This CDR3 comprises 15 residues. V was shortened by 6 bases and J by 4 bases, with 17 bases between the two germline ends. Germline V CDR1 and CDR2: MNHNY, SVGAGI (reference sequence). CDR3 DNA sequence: TGTGCCAGCAGCCTGGTGACCGCGGGCGCAGATACGCAGTATTTT. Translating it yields CASSLVTAGADTQYF.

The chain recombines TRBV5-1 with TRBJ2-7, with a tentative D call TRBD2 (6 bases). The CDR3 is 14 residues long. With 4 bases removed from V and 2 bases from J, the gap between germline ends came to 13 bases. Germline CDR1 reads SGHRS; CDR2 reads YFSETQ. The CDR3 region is CASSVTGTPYEQYF. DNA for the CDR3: TGCGCCAGCAGCGTAACCGGGACTCCCTACGAGCAGTACTTC.

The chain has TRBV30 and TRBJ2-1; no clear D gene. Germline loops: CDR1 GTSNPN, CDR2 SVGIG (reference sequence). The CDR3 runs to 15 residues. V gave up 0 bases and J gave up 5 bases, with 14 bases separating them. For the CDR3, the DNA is TGTGCCTGGAGTGTACTTTCAACTTTAGACAATGAGCAGTTCTTC. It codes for CAWSVLSTLDNEQFF.

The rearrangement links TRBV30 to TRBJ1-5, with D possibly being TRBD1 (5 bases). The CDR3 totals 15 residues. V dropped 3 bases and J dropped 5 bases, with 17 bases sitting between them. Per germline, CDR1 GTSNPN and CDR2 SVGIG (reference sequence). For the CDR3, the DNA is TGTGCCTGGAGCGCTCTAGGGAGGGACTATCAGCCCCAGCATTTT. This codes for CAWSALGRDYQPQHF.

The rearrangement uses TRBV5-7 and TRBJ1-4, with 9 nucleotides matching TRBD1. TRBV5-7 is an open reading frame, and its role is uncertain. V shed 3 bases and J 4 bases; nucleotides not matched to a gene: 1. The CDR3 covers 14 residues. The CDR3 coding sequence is TGTGCCAGCAGCTCGACAGGGGGTAATGAAAAACTGTTTTTT. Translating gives CASSSTGGNEKLFF.

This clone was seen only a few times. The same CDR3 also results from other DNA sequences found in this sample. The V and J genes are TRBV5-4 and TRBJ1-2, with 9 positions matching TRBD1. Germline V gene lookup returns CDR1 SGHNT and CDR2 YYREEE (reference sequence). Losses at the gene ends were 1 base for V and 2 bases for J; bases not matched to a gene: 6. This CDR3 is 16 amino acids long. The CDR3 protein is CASSLPGQGSNYGYTF. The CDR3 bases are TGTGCCAGCAGCTTGCCGGGACAGGGCTCGAACTATGGCTACACCTTC.